This T cell receptor (beta chain) was recovered during a study of CD8+ T cells in alopecia areata. Looking at the study overall: Skin from roughly 6-12-month-old C3H/HeJ graft donors with spontaneous alopecia went to roughly 6-11-week-old female C3H/HeJ mice.

The sorting of pooled cutaneous lymph node cells relied on CD4, CD8alpha, NKG2D, NKG2ACE and other markers. Extracted from the samples, RNA was reverse transcribed into cDNA to serve as the sequencing template. Profiling relied on immunoSEQ multiplex PCR, and the TCRdb table lists in-frame clones only, not all of them. The record shows about 1,700 clones for this sample, with no singletons present. This clone was seen ten or more times. Antigen: not known. Mouse germline and gene names are used. The read comes to an end 4 residues before the CDR3 does, leaving the germline J gene to fill in the end. V shed 2 bases and J shed 3 bases, with 11 bases lying between them. Per germline, CDR1 NNHNN and CDR2 SYGAGS (reference sequence). CDR3 length: 14 amino acids. General study findings and limits: Scalp lesions, especially in alopecia totalis/universalis, had higher clonality than normal scalp. Scalp samples also yield sequences of resident alphabeta T cells from normal skin. Researchers reported that TCR sharing among patients proved less clear than in mice, possibly HLA-linked.

Sequencing used CD8+ T cells sorted from a lymph node. The chain carries TRBV13-2 and TRBJ1-2, with a weak D call TRBD1 (6 bases). The TCR originated in a C3H/HeJ mouse with alopecia areata. This strain's MHC haplotype is H2-k. CDR3 sequence: CASGDRGEDSDYTF. The sequenced CDR3 bases are TGTGCCAGCGGTGACAGGGGCGAGGACTCC.